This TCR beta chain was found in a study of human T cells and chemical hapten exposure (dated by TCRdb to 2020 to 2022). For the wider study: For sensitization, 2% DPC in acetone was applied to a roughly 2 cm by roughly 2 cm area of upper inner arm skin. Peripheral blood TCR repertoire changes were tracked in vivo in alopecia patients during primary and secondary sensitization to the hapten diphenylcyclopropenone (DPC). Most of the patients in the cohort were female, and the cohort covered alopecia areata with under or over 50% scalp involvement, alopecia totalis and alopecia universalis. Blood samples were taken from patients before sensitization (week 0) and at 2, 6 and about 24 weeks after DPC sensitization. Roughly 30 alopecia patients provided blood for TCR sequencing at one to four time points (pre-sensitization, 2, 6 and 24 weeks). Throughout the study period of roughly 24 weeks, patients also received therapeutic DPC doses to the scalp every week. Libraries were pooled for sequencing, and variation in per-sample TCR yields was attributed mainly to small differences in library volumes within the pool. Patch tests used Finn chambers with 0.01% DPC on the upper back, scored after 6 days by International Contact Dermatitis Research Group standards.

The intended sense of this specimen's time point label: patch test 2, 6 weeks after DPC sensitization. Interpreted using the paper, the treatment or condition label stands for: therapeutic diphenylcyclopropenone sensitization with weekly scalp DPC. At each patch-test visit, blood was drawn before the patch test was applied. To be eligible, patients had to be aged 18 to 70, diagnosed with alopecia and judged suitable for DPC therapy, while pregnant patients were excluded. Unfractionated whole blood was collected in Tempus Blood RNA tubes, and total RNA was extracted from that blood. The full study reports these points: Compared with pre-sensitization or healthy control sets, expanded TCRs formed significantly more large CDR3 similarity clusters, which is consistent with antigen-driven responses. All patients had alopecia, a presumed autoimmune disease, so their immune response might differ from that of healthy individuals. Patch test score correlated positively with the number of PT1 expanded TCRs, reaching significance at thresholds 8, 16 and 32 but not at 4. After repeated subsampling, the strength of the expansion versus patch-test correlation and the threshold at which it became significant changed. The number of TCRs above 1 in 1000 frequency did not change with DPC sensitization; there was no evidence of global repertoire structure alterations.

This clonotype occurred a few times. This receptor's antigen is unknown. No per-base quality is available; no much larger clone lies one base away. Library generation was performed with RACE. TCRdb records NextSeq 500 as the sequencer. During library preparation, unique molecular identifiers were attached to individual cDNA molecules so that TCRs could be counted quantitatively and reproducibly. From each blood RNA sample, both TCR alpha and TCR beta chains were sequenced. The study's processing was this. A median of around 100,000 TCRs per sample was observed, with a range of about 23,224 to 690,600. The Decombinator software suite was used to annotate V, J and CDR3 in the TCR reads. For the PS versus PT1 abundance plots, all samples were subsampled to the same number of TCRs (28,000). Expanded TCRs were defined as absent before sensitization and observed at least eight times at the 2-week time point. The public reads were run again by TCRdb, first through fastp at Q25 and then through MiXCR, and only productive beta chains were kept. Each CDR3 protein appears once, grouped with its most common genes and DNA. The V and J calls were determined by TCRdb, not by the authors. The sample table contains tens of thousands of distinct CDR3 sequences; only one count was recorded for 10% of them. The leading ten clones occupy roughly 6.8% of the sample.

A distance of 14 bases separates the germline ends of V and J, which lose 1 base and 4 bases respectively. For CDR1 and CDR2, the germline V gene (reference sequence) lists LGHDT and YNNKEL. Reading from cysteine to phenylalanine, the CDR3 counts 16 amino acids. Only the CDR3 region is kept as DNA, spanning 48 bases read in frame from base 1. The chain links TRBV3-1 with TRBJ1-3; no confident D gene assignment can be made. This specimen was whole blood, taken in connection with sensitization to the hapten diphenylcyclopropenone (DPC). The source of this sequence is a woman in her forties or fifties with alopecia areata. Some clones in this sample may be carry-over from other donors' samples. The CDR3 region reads CASSQGGIGRGNTIYF. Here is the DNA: TGTGCCAGCAGCCAAGGAGGGATAGGGCGCGGAAACACCATATATTTT.